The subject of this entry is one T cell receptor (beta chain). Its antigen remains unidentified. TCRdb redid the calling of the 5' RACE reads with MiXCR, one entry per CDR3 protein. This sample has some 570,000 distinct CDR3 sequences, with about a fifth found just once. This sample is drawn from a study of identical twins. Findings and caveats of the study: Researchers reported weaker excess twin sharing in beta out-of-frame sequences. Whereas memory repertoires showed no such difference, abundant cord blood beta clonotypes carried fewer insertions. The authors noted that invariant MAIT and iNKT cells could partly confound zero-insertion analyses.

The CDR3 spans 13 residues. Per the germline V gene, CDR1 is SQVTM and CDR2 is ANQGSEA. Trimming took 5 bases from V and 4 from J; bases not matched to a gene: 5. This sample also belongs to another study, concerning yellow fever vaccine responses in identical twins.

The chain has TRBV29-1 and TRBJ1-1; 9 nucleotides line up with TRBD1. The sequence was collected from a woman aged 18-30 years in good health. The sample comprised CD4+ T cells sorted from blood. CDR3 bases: TGCAGCGTTAAACAGGGGGCAGGCACTGAAGCTTTCTTT. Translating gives CSVKQGAGTEAFF.